Listed below are T cell receptor beta chains from one sample, sequenced in a study of cytomegalovirus exposure and HLA in healthy donors. Method: immunoSEQ multiplex PCR; TCRdb's copy keeps in-frame clones and lacks some. This table has about 230,000 clones, about 80% appearing once. The sample was PBMCs. These receptors all stem from a woman aged 40-49 years in good health and CMV-seronegative. CDR3s include the opening cysteine and the closing phenylalanine or tryptophan. D genes are given only for firm matches. Clone size is stated in some rows and not others, as once, few, many or a class when expanded.

v_call	j_call	clone_size	d_call	cdr3_aa	cdr3_nt
TRBV4-3	TRBJ2-7	NA	NA	CASSQEPSYEQYF	TGCGCCAGCAGCCAAGAACCATCCTACGAGCAGTACTTC
TRBV13	TRBJ1-1	NA	TRBD1	CASSLGGLNTEAFF	TGTGCCAGCAGTTTAGGGGGCCTGAACACTGAAGCTTTCTTT
TRBV11-3	TRBJ1-1	NA	NA	CASSLGGGSTEAFF	TGTGCCAGCAGCTTAGGGGGCGGGAGCACTGAAGCTTTCTTT
TRBV27	TRBJ1-2	NA	NA	CASSLSGSSLYGYTF	TGTGCCAGCAGTTTATCGGGCAGTTCCCTGTATGGCTACACCTTC
TRBV6-5	TRBJ2-6	NA	NA	CASSGRPGANVLTF	TGTGCCAGCAGTGGCAGGCCTGGGGCCAACGTCCTGACTTTC
TRBV4-1	TRBJ2-1	NA	TRBD2	CASSQPAGGSYNEQFF	TGCGCCAGCAGCCAACCAGCGGGAGGCTCCTACAATGAGCAGTTCTTC
TRBV13	TRBJ2-5	NA	NA	CASSRPGQKETQYF	TGTGCCAGCAGCCGACCAGGACAGAAAGAGACCCAGTACTTC
TRBV11-2	TRBJ1-1	NA	TRBD1	CASSFSGTGLMNTEAFF	TGTGCCAGCAGCTTTTCCGGGACAGGGTTGATGAACACTGAAGCTTTCTTT
TRBV6-1	TRBJ1-3	NA	NA	CASSGTPAYGNTIYF	TGTGCCAGCAGCGGGACTCCAGCGTATGGAAACACCATATATTTT
TRBV25-1	TRBJ1-1	NA	TRBD1	CASRPGGTEAFF	TGTGCCAGCAGACCAGGGGGCACTGAAGCTTTCTTT
TRBV25-1	TRBJ1-1	few	TRBD1	CASSPPRTGRSGTEAFF	TGTGCCAGCAGTCCACCTCGGACAGGGAGGTCGGGGACTGAAGCTTTCTTT
TRBV10-3	TRBJ1-2	once	TRBD1	CAISRQGSPSGYTF	TGTGCCATCAGTAGACAGGGAAGCCCTAGTGGCTACACCTTC
TRBV27	TRBJ1-2	NA	TRBD1	CASSLRDSRFDGYTF	TGTGCCAGCAGTCTCCGGGACAGCCGCTTCGATGGCTACACCTTC
TRBV19	TRBJ1-1	NA	TRBD1	CASSMGDSGAEAFF	TGTGCCAGTAGTATGGGGGACAGTGGGGCTGAAGCTTTCTTT
TRBV25-1	TRBJ1-2	NA	TRBD1	CASRSSGGRNGYTF	TGTGCCAGCAGATCATCAGGGGGCAGGAATGGCTACACCTTC
TRBV5-4	TRBJ2-2	NA	TRBD1	CASSYGTGGANTGELFF	TGTGCCAGCAGCTATGGGACAGGGGGAGCGAACACCGGGGAGCTGTTTTTT
TRBV9	TRBJ1-1	NA	NA	CASRATELNTEAFF	TGTGCCAGCAGGGCTACAGAGCTCAACACTGAAGCTTTCTTT
TRBV6-4	TRBJ2-1	NA	NA	CASSEGRGVSYNEQFF	TGTGCCAGCAGTGAAGGTCGAGGCGTCTCCTACAATGAGCAGTTCTTC
TRBV28	TRBJ2-2	NA	NA	CASSSRVRSTGELFF	TGTGCCAGCAGTTCCAGGGTGCGGAGCACCGGGGAGCTGTTTTTT
TRBV11-2	TRBJ2-7	NA	NA	CASSQIYEQYF	TGTGCCAGCAGCCAAATCTACGAGCAGTACTTC
TRBV2	TRBJ1-4	NA	TRBD1	CASSLQGPNEKLFF	TGTGCCAGCAGCCTACAGGGGCCTAATGAAAAACTGTTTTTT
TRBV7-8	TRBJ1-1	NA	NA	CASSLEYQGPEAFF	TGTGCCAGCAGCTTAGAGTACCAGGGTCCTGAAGCTTTCTTT
TRBV5-4	TRBJ2-7	NA	NA	CASSLAAAGAAYEQYF	TGTGCCAGCAGCTTGGCGGCAGCGGGCGCCGCTTACGAGCAGTACTTC
TRBV5-6	TRBJ2-7	few	NA	CASNRVDEQYF	TGTGCCAGCAACAGGGTGGACGAGCAGTACTTC
TRBV18	TRBJ2-3	few	NA	CASSPVVDTQYF	TGTGCCAGCTCACCAGTAGTGGATACGCAGTATTTT
TRBV7-9	TRBJ2-5	NA	NA	CASSLNRGGETQYF	TGTGCCAGCAGCTTAAATCGGGGTGGGGAGACCCAGTACTTC
TRBV2	TRBJ1-1	NA	NA	CASSEWGRGAFF	TGTGCCAGCAGTGAGTGGGGTAGGGGAGCTTTCTTT
TRBV7-2	TRBJ1-5	NA	NA	CASSPTGFYSNQPQHF	TGTGCCAGCAGCCCAACAGGGTTCTATAGCAATCAGCCCCAGCATTTT
TRBV9	TRBJ2-7	NA	NA	CASSRKAGEQYF	TGTGCCAGCAGCCGAAAGGCAGGCGAGCAGTACTTC
TRBV5-4	TRBJ1-1	NA	NA	CASSPRELRSTEAFF	TGTGCCAGCAGCCCCAGGGAACTCAGGTCCACTGAAGCTTTCTTT
TRBV19	TRBJ2-3	NA	TRBD1	CASTEGQGGTDTQYF	TGTGCCAGTACCGAGGGACAGGGGGGCACAGATACGCAGTATTTT
TRBV11-2	TRBJ2-5	NA	TRBD2	CASSPSGLAKETQYF	TGTGCCAGCAGCCCATCGGGACTAGCGAAAGAGACCCAGTACTTC
TRBV10-2	TRBJ1-2	NA	NA	CASLQGIGGYTF	TGCGCCAGCTTACAGGGAATTGGTGGCTACACCTTC
TRBV6-5	TRBJ2-1	NA	TRBD2	CASSSTSGGELDEQFF	TGTGCCAGCAGTTCGACTAGCGGCGGCGAATTGGATGAGCAGTTCTTC
TRBV29-1	TRBJ1-1	few	NA	CSVRENTEAFF	TGCAGCGTCAGGGAGAACACTGAAGCTTTCTTT
TRBV2	TRBJ2-7	NA	NA	CASRVESIGFFYEQYF	TGTGCCAGCCGGGTAGAGTCCATCGGGTTTTTCTACGAGCAGTACTTC
TRBV6-1	TRBJ2-6	few	NA	CASSGGRTSGANVLTF	TGTGCCAGCAGTGGGGGGCGGACCTCTGGGGCCAACGTCCTGACTTTC
TRBV27	TRBJ2-7	NA	NA	CASSAAYEQYF	TGTGCCAGCAGTGCAGCCTACGAGCAGTACTTC
TRBV5-1	TRBJ1-1	NA	TRBD1	CASSSGTGGLNTEAFF	TGCGCCAGCAGCTCTGGGACAGGGGGACTGAACACTGAAGCTTTCTTT
TRBV9	TRBJ2-7	NA	NA	CASSFSSYEQYF	TGTGCCAGCAGCTTTAGCTCCTACGAGCAGTACTTC
TRBV5-4	TRBJ2-1	NA	NA	CASSLRAQGSFGGEQFF	TGTGCCAGCAGCTTGAGGGCGCAGGGATCTTTCGGTGGTGAGCAGTTCTTC
TRBV9	TRBJ1-6	once	TRBD1	CASSVWDRDRNSPLHF	TGTGCCAGCAGCGTATGGGATAGGGACAGGAATTCACCCCTCCACTTT
TRBV6-5	TRBJ1-1	NA	NA	CASSLTGEAFF	TGTGCCAGCAGCTTAACAGGAGAAGCTTTCTTT
TRBV7-2	TRBJ1-1	NA	NA	CASSRDNLNTEAFF	TGTGCCAGCAGCCGAGACAATCTGAACACTGAAGCTTTCTTT
TRBV5-8	TRBJ1-2	NA	TRBD1	CASSLWDRDRGPNYGYTF	TGTGCCAGCAGCTTGTGGGACCGGGACAGGGGGCCCAACTATGGCTACACCTTC
TRBV7-2	TRBJ2-3	NA	NA	CASSARRSSTDTQYF	TGTGCCAGCAGCGCGCGGCGGTCTAGCACAGATACGCAGTATTTT
TRBV27	TRBJ2-7	once	TRBD2	CASNPGTSATYEQYF	TGTGCCAGCAACCCAGGGACTAGCGCAACCTACGAGCAGTACTTC
TRBV19	TRBJ2-7	NA	NA	CASSPGPAYEQYF	TGTGCCAGTAGTCCAGGGCCCGCCTACGAGCAGTACTTC
TRBV5-1	TRBJ2-1	NA	TRBD1	CASSFSGTGLVNEQFF	TGCGCCAGCAGCTTCTCCGGGACAGGGTTAGTCAATGAGCAGTTCTTC
TRBV7-3	TRBJ2-4	NA	NA	CASSPGTQNIQYF	TGTGCCAGCAGTCCCGGGACTCAAAACATTCAGTACTTC
TRBV19	TRBJ2-4	many	NA	CASSQQLLKNIQYF	TGTGCCAGTTCTCAACAGTTACTTAAAAACATTCAGTACTTC
TRBV5-4	TRBJ1-6	NA	TRBD1	CASSEDGWDSNSPLHF	TGTGCCAGCAGCGAAGATGGTTGGGACAGCAATTCACCCCTCCACTTT
TRBV15	TRBJ2-3	NA	TRBD2	CATSRGRGALTDTQYF	TGTGCCACCAGCAGGGGGCGGGGGGCCCTCACAGATACGCAGTATTTT
TRBV2	TRBJ1-6	NA	NA	CASSVSLENSPLHF	TGTGCCAGCAGCGTATCCCTAGAGAATTCACCCCTCCACTTT
TRBV6-5	TRBJ2-2	NA	NA	CASSSRETGELFF	TGTGCCAGCAGTTCGAGGGAAACCGGGGAGCTGTTTTTT
TRBV10-1	TRBJ2-1	NA	NA	CASSGQPEGYEQFF	TGCGCCAGCAGTGGTCAGCCAGAGGGATATGAGCAGTTCTTC